The clone carrying this T cell receptor beta chain was seen many times. Its matching antigen is unknown. Trimming stripped 5 bases from V and 4 bases from J, with 9 bases between. CDR1 and CDR2 (germline): MNHNS, SASEGT. This CDR3 has 13 residues. TCRdb re-called the 5' RACE reads with MiXCR, one entry per CDR3 protein. Counted here are 200,000 to 300,000 distinct CDR3 sequences, 3.6% occurring once; the ten biggest clones make up about 19%. This entry is derived from a study of T cells after yellow fever vaccination. The study, taken as a whole, reports: Abundant clonotypes from the bulk population could contaminate FACS-sorted repertoires. A secondary response was less intense yet reached its peak sooner, at day 5 versus 15. A large majority of primary-vaccination clones showed up again after the booster (about 97% CD4, around 90% CD8).

This sample comprised PBMCs, obtained 15 days after the yellow fever booster vaccination. V usage is TRBV6-1 and J usage is TRBJ1-5; D is ambiguous. The origin of this receptor is a man aged 18 to 30 who received the YFV17D yellow fever vaccine. CDR3 residues: CASSSGPNQPQHF. The DNA of the CDR3 is TGTGCCAGCAGTTCGGGCCCTAATCAGCCCCAGCATTTT.